This T cell receptor beta chain appears in the sequencing data of a study of blood T cell repertoires in COVID-19. Study details: Researchers got acute and convalescent COVID-19 samples from the United States, Italy and Spain.

In the authors' methods: Reference gene primer amplification gave nucleated cell count estimates. This table comes from immunoSEQ multiplex PCR, and its TCRdb copy is limited to in-frame clones, with some not included. That table is the source of V, J and clone size, and D and trimming were worked out from the DNA. The repertoire has more than 65,000 clones, around 88% of them found once; the top ten carry about 5.3%. This CDR3 has 14 amino acids. Germline loops: CDR1 SGHDT, CDR2 YYEEEE. V lost 2 bases, J lost 6 bases, and 11 bases lay in between. The sample taken for sequencing was peripheral blood. The receptor comes from a woman aged 80 or older with active or convalescent COVID-19. V gene TRBV5-6 combines with J gene TRBJ2-2; possible D gene TRBD2, 5 bases. DNA of the CDR3: TGTGCCAGCAGCTTTCGGGGAAGGGCCGGGGAGCTGTTTTTT. Amino acids: CASSFRGRAGELFF.